These T cell receptor beta chains were read from a single sample in a study of CD8+CD57+ T cells in acquired aplastic anemia. MiXCR was run by TCRdb on the reads, yielding one entry per CDR3 protein. The profile covers about 100,000 distinct CDR3 sequences, with 51% appearing a single time and roughly 34% taken by the ten largest. Material for sequencing was sorted CD4+, CD8+, or CD8+CD57+ T cells (not recorded which) from PBMCs. These receptor sequences come from a human donor in good health, serving as a control. The CDR3 runs from the conserved cysteine through the conserved F or W.

CDR3 protein: CASRAAENTDTQYF; V gene: TRBV2; J gene: TRBJ2-3
CDR3 protein: CASSLNLGHNEQFF; V gene: TRBV7-2; J gene: TRBJ2-1
CDR3 protein: CAISEGQGPDQPQHF; V gene: TRBV10-3; J gene: TRBJ1-5
CDR3 protein: CASSVIADTYEQYF; V gene: TRBV9; J gene: TRBJ2-7
CDR3 protein: CASTTRGTFYGYTF; V gene: TRBV6-1; J gene: TRBJ1-2
CDR3 protein: CSARDLFKLTSNYGYTF; V gene: TRBV20-1; J gene: TRBJ1-2
CDR3 protein: CASSATGGGYEQYF; V gene: TRBV16; J gene: TRBJ2-7
CDR3 protein: CAGGGGGTDTQYF; V gene: TRBV2; J gene: TRBJ2-3
CDR3 protein: CAISAGQGEGAYQETQYF; V gene: TRBV10-3; J gene: TRBJ2-5
CDR3 protein: CASSGQGGAEAFF; V gene: TRBV2; J gene: TRBJ1-1
CDR3 protein: CASSMGRDQPQHF; V gene: TRBV19; J gene: TRBJ1-5
CDR3 protein: CASSWTRGRGKQYF; V gene: TRBV7-2; J gene: TRBJ2-7
CDR3 protein: CASSERGQADTQYF; V gene: TRBV5-8; J gene: TRBJ2-3
CDR3 protein: CASSISLRGLETQYF; V gene: TRBV19; J gene: TRBJ2-5
CDR3 protein: CASSLEENEQFF; V gene: TRBV12-3/TRBV12-4; J gene: TRBJ2-1
CDR3 protein: CSAGFLGTENTEAFF; V gene: TRBV29-1; J gene: TRBJ1-1
CDR3 protein: CASSEFVVGYSF; V gene: TRBV25-1; J gene: TRBJ1-2
CDR3 protein: CANQTGGTGELFF; V gene: TRBV5-1; J gene: TRBJ2-2
CDR3 protein: CASRGDRSWSQPQHF; V gene: TRBV2; J gene: TRBJ1-5
CDR3 protein: CASSYSRGGSGELFF; V gene: TRBV6-5; J gene: TRBJ2-2
CDR3 protein: CASSASRERGGRETQYF; V gene: TRBV9; J gene: TRBJ2-5
CDR3 protein: CASSVEAFSYNEQFF; V gene: TRBV9; J gene: TRBJ2-1
CDR3 protein: CATSSGSGETQYF; V gene: TRBV15; J gene: TRBJ2-5
CDR3 protein: CSARDGGGRETQYF; V gene: TRBV20-1; J gene: TRBJ2-5
CDR3 protein: CASRFEGGNNQPQHF; V gene: TRBV19; J gene: TRBJ1-5
CDR3 protein: CATRTGFNQPQHF; V gene: TRBV27; J gene: TRBJ1-5